This TCR beta chain appears in the sequencing data of a study of blood T cell repertoires in COVID-19. Study-level background: Nucleic acid was either cDNA or gDNA, and it came from T cells, B-cell-depleted T cells, or PBMCs.

The data were produced by immunoSEQ multiplex PCR, yet TCRdb's version contains in-frame clones alone and is incomplete. The sample shows some 150,000 clones, around 89% of them seen only once. The V end lost 7 bases, the J end lost 5 bases, and 20 bases lay between the germline ends. CDR1 is MNHEY and CDR2 is SMNVEV in the germline V gene (reference sequence). The CDR3 sequence is 15 residues long. This chain links TRBV27 with TRBJ1-1; a possible D gene is TRBD1 (6 bases). Input material: peripheral blood. This TCR was sampled from a man aged 55 to 70 with acute or convalescent COVID-19. The CDR3 nucleotides are TGTGCCAGCAACGTCGGGGGGCAGGGGAATACTGAAGCTTTCTTT. This encodes CASNVGGQGNTEAFF.